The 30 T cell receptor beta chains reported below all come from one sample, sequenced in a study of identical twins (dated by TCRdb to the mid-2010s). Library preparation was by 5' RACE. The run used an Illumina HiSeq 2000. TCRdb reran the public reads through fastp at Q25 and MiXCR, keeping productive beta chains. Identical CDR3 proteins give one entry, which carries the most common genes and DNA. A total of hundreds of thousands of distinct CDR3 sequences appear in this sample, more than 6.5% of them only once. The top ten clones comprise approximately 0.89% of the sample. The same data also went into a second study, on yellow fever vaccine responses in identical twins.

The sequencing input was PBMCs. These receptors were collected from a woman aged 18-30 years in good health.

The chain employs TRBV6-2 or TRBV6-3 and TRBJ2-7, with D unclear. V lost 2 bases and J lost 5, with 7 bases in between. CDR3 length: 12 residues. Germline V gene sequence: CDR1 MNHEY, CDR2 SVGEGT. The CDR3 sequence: CASSYPPHEQYF. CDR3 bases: TGTGCCAGCAGTTACCCTCCCCACGAGCAGTACTTC.

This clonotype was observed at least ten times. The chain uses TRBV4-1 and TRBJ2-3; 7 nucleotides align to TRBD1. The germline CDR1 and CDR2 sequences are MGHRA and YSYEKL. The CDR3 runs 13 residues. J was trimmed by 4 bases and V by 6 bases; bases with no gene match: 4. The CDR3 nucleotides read TGCGCCAGCAGGCCCACAGGGGCAGATACGCAGTATTTT. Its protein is CASRPTGADTQYF.

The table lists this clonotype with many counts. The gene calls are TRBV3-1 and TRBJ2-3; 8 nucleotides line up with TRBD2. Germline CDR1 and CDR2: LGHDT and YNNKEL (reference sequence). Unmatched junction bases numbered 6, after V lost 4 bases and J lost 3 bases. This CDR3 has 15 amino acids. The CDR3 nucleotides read TGTGCCAGCAGCCCCCCCGGACTAGCTACAGATACGCAGTATTTT. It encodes CASSPPGLATDTQYF.

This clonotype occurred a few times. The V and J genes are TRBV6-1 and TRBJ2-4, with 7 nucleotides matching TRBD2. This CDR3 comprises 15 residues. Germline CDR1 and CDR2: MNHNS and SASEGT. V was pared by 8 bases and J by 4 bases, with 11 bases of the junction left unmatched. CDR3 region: CASSSGGRAKNIQYF. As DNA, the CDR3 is TGTGCCAGCTCCTCCGGCGGGAGAGCAAAAAACATTCAGTACTTC.

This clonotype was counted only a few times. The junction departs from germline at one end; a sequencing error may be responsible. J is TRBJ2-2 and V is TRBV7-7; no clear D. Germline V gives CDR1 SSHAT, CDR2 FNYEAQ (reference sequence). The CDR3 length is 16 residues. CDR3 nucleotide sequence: TGTGCTAGCAGCTTAGTAATCGGCCCGAACACCGGGGAGCTGTTTTTT. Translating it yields CASSLVIGPNTGELFF.

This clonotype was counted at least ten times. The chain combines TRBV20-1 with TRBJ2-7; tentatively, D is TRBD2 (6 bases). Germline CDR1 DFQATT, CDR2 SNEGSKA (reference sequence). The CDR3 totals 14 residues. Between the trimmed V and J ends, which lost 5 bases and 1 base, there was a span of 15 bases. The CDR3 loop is CSASPPGGSYEQYF. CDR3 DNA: TGCAGTGCTTCTCCACCCGGGGGTTCCTACGAGCAGTACTTC.

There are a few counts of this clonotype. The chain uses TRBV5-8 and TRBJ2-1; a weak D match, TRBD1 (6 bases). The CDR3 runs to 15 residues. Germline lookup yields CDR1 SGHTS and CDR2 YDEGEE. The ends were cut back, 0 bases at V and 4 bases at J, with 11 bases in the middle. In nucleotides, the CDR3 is TGTGCCAGCAGCTTGGGACAGGCTATGTACAATGAGCAGTTCTTC. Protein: CASSLGQAMYNEQFF.

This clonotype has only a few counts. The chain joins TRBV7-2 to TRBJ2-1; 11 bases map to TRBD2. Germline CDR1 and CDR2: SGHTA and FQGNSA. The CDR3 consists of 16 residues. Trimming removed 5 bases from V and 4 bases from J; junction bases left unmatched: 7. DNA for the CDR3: TGTGCCAGCAGCCTGATTAGCGGGGGGGGGTACAATGAGCAGTTCTTC. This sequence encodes CASSLISGGGYNEQFF.

The CDR3 region is CASASSNQPQHF. As DNA, the CDR3 is TGTGCCAGCGCTTCCAGCAATCAGCCCCAGCATTTT. The chain couples TRBV28 to TRBJ1-5; D not resolved. Trimming removed 8 bases at V and 1 base at J, with 6 bases between. Per the germline V gene, CDR1 is MDHEN and CDR2 is SYDVKM. The CDR3 consists of 12 residues.

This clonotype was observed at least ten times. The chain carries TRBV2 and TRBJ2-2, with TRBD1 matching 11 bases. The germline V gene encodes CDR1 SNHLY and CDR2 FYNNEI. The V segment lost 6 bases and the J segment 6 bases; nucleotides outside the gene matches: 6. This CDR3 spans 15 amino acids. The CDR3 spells CASRVGTGGPGELFF. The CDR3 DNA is TGTGCCAGCAGAGTCGGGACAGGGGGGCCCGGGGAGCTGTTTTTT.

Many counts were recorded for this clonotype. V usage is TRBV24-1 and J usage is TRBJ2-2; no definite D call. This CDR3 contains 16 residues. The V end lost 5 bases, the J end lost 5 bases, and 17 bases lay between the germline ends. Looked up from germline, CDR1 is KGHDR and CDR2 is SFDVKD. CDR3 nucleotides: TGTGCCACCAGTGTGGCCCCCCCTACTTTAACCGGGGAGCTGTTTTTT. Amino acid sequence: CATSVAPPTLTGELFF.

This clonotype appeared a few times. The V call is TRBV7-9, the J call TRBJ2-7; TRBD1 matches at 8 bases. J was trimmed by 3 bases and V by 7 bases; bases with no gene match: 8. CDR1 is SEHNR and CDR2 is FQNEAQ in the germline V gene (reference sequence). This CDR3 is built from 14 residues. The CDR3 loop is CASNPGGPSYEQYF. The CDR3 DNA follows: TGTGCCAGCAACCCAGGGGGCCCTAGCTACGAGCAGTACTTC.

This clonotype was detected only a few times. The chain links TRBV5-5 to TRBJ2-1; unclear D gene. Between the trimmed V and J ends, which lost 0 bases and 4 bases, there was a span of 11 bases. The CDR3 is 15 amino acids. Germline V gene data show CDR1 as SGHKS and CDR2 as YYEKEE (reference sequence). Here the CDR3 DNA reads TGTGCCAGCAGCTTGGGGGCAGCGCCTTACAATGAGCAGTTCTTC. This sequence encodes CASSLGAAPYNEQFF.

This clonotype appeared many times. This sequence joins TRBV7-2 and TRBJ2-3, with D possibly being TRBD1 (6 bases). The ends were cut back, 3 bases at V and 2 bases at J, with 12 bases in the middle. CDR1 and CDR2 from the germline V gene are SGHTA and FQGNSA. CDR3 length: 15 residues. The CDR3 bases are TGTGCCAGCAGCTTTAGTTGGACAGCCACAGATACGCAGTATTTT. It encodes CASSFSWTATDTQYF.

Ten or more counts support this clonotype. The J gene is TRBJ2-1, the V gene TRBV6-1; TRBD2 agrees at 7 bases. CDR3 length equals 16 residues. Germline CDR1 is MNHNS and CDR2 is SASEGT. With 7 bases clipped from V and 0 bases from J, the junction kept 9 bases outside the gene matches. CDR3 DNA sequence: TGTGCCAGCAAATGGGCTAGCGGAAGCTCCTACAATGAGCAGTTCTTC. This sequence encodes CASKWASGSSYNEQFF.

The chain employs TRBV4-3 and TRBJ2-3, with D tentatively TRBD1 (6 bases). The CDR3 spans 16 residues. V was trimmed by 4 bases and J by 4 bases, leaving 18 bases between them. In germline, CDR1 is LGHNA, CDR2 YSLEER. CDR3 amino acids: CASSLSLQGMPDTQYF. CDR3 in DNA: TGCGCCAGCAGCCTCTCTCTGCAGGGGATGCCAGATACGCAGTATTTT.

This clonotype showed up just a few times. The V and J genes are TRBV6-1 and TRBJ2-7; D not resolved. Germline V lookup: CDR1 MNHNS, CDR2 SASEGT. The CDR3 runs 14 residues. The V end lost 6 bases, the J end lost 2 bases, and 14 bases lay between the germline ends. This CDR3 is CASSSSVIPYEQYF. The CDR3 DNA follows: TGTGCCAGCAGCTCGAGCGTGATACCCTACGAGCAGTACTTC.

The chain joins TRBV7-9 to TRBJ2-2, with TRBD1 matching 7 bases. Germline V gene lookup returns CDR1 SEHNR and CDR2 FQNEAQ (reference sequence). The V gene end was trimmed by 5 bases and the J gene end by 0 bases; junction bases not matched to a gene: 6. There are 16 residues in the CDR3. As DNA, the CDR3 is TGTGCCAGCAGCCCAGGGACAGCGCCGAACACCGGGGAGCTGTTTTTT. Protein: CASSPGTAPNTGELFF.

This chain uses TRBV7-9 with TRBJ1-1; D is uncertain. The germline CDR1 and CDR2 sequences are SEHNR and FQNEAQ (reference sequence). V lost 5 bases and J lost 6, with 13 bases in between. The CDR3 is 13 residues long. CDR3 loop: CASSPRGGPEAFF. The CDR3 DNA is TGTGCCAGCAGCCCCCGGGGAGGGCCTGAAGCTTTCTTT.

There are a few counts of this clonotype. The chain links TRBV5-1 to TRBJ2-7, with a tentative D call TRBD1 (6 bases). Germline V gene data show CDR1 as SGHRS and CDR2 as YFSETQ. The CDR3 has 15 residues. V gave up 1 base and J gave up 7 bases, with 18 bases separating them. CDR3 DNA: TGCGCCAGCAGCTTGAGGGCAGGGGCCCTTATAGAGCAGTACTTC. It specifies CASSLRAGALIEQYF.

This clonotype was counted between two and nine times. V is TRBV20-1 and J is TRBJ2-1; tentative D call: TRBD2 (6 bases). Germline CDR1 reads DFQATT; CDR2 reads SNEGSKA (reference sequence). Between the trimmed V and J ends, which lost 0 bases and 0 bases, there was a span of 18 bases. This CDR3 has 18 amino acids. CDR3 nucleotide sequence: TGCAGTGCTAGAGATCAGACTGGTAGCGGAAGCTCCTACAATGAGCAGTTCTTC. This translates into CSARDQTGSGSSYNEQFF.

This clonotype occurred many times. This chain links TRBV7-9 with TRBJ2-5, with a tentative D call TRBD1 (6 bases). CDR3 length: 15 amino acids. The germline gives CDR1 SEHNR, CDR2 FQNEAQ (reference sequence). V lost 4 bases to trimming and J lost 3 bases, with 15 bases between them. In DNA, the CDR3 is TGTGCCAGCAGCTCACCCCCGGCAGGGGAAGAGACCCAGTACTTC. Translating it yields CASSSPPAGEETQYF.

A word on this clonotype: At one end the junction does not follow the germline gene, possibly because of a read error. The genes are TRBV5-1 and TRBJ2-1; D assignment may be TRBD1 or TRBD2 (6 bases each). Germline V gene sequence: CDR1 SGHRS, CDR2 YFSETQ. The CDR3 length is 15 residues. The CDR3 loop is CASGLDPGAGNEQFF. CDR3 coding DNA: TGCGCCAGCGGCTTGGATCCGGGGGCGGGTAATGAGCAGTTCTTC.

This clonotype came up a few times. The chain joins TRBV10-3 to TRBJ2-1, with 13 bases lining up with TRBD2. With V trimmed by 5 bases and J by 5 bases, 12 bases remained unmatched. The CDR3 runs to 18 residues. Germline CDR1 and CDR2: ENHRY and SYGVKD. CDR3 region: CAISPGLAGVNGDNEQFF. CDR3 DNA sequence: TGTGCCATCAGTCCAGGACTAGCGGGAGTAAATGGGGACAATGAGCAGTTCTTC.

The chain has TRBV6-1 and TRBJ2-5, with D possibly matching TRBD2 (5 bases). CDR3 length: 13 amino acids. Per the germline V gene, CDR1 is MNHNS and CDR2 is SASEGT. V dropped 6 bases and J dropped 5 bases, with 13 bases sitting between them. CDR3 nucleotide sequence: TGTGCCAGCAGGTCGGCCGGGGTGGAGACCCAGTACTTC. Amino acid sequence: CASRSAGVETQYF.

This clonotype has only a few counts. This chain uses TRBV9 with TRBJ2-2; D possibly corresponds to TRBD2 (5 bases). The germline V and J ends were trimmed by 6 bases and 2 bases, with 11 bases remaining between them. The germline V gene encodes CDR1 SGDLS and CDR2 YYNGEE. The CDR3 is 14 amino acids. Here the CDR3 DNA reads TGTGCCAGCACCCGGACTGCTAACACCGGGGAGCTGTTTTTT. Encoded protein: CASTRTANTGELFF.

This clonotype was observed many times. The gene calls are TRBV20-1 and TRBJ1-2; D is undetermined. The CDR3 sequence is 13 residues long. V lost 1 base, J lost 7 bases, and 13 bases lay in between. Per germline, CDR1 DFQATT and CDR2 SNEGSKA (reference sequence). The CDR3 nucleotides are TGCAGTGCTAGAGCCGGGAGCCTTCGTGGCTACACCTTC. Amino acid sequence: CSARAGSLRGYTF.

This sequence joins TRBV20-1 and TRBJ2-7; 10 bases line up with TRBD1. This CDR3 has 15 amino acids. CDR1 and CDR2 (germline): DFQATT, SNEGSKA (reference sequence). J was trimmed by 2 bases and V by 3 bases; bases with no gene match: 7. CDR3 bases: TGCAGTGCTAGCGCAAGGGGGACAGGGGCCTACGAGCAGTACTTC. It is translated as CSASARGTGAYEQYF.

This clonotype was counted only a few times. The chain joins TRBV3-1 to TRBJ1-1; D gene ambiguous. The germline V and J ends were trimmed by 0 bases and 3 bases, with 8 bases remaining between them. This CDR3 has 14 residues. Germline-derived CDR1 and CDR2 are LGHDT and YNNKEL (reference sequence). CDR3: CASSQDLQDTEAFF. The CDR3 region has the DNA TGTGCCAGCAGCCAAGATCTTCAGGACACTGAAGCTTTCTTT.

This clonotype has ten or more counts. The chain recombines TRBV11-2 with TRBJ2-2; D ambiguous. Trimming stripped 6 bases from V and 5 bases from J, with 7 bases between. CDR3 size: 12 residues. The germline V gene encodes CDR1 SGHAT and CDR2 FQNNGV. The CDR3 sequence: CASSYFTGELFF. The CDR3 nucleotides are TGTGCCAGCAGTTATTTTACCGGGGAGCTGTTTTTT.